This T cell receptor (beta chain) emerged from a study of blood T cell repertoires in COVID-19. Looking at the study overall: From the United States, Italy and Spain came samples of acute and convalescent COVID-19. Sample material is recorded as cDNA or gDNA derived from T cells, B-cell-depleted T cells, or PBMCs.

Under the authors' procedure: Estimation of nucleated cell counts relied on the amplification of reference gene primers. Measured with immunoSEQ multiplex PCR; TCRdb has only the in-frame clones, and not every one. V, J and clone size were drawn from that table, and D and trimming were deduced from the DNA. The sample contains about 220,000 clones, around 84% of which appear only once. This clone was picked up one time. A much bigger clone sits one base away, suggesting this may be a read error. V lost 6 bases to trimming and J lost 3 bases; unmatched junction nucleotides: 4. CDR1 and CDR2 (germline): SGHTA, FQGNSA. The CDR3 has 14 residues.

The rearrangement uses TRBV7-2 and TRBJ1-1; 10 positions match TRBD1. The sequencing input was peripheral blood. The sequence came from a human donor in a cohort sampled during active COVID-19. The CDR3 protein is CASSPGTGDTEAFF. The CDR3 DNA sequence: TGTGCCAGCAGTCCCGGGACAGGGGACACTGAAGCTTTCTTT.